A single sample gave rise to the 29 T cell receptor beta chains below, sequenced in a study of OX40 agonist ivuxolimab in advanced cancers. Sequencing used immunoSEQ multiplex PCR; TCRdb keeps in-frame clones, though not all of them. Of tens of thousands of clones detected, more than 80% appear once; the ten largest clones hold more than 8.5%. Sequenced material: CD4+ or CD8+ T cells sorted from blood, taken in a trial of the OX40 agonist ivuxolimab. The receptors were sampled from an adult with an advanced solid tumor such as melanoma, head and neck, liver or kidney cancer.

The chain uses TRBV14 and TRBJ1-4, with D tentatively TRBD1 (5 bases). Per germline, CDR1 SGHDN and CDR2 FVKESK. V shed 4 bases and J shed 7 bases, with 16 bases lying between them. The CDR3 totals 15 residues. Written as DNA, the CDR3 is TGTGCCAGCAGCCTCTCAGGGAGCATGGGTGAAAAACTGTTTTTT. As protein: CASSLSGSMGEKLFF.

The chain joins TRBV6-1 to TRBJ2-7; 7 bases align to TRBD1. Germline lookup yields CDR1 MNHNS and CDR2 SASEGT. CDR3 length equals 14 residues. J gave up 4 bases and V 7 bases, and 10 bases lay outside the gene matches. The DNA of the CDR3 is TGTGCCAGCACTCTCGGGACAGCCGAATACGAGCAGTACTTC. It is translated as CASTLGTAEYEQYF.

This clone was detected only once. The chain links TRBV5-1 to TRBJ2-2; D might be TRBD1 (6 bases). Germline V gives CDR1 SGHRS, CDR2 YFSETQ. V lost 4 bases, J lost 0 bases, and 13 bases lay in between. The CDR3 extends over 16 amino acids. The CDR3 reads CASSTGQRANTGELFF. CDR3 bases: TGCGCCAGCAGCACCGGACAGCGTGCGAACACCGGGGAGCTGTTTTTT.

This clone has only one observation. Within the sample, other DNA sequences also encode this same CDR3. The V gene is TRBV6-6, the J gene TRBJ1-5; D is unresolved. The length of the CDR3 is 15 residues. CDR1 MNHNY and CDR2 SVGAGI come from the germline V gene (reference sequence). V dropped 4 bases and J dropped 4 bases, with 14 bases sitting between them. CDR3 sequence (DNA): TGTGCCAGCAGTTCCCGTCGTGCCGGAAATCAGCCCCAGCATTTT. Translating gives CASSSRRAGNQPQHF.

V and J are TRBV5-6 and TRBJ2-2; possible D gene TRBD1, 6 bases. Trimming cost V 1 base and J 5 bases, with 9 bases left between them. Per the germline V gene, CDR1 is SGHDT and CDR2 is YYEEEE. The CDR3 spans 14 residues. CDR3 coding DNA: TGTGCCAGCAGCTTGAAGGACAGAACCGGGGAGCTGTTTTTT. Translating it yields CASSLKDRTGELFF.

J is TRBJ1-6 and V is TRBV6-5; TRBD1 matches at 7 bases. V gave up 5 bases and J gave up 8 bases; unmatched junction bases: 9. This CDR3 spans 15 amino acids. Germline lookup yields CDR1 MNHEY and CDR2 SVGAGI. Here the CDR3 reads CASSPYGTVYSPLHF. The CDR3 DNA reads TGTGCCAGCAGTCCCTACGGGACAGTTTATTCACCCCTCCACTTT.

The chain couples TRBV21-1 to TRBJ1-5; the table's D call TRBD1 went unverified against the DNA. TRBV21-1 represents a pseudogene. This CDR3 is built from 16 residues. This CDR3 is CASSKKRGTDNQPQHF. CDR3 DNA: TGTGCCAGCAGCAAGAAGAGGGGGACCGACAATCAGCCCCAGCATTTT.

This chain links TRBV7-3 with TRBJ2-1; TRBD2 might be the D (5 bases). The germline V and J ends were trimmed by 2 bases and 3 bases, with 8 bases remaining between them. Germline loops: CDR1 SGHTA, CDR2 FQGTGA. The CDR3 has 14 amino acids. In DNA form, the CDR3 reads TGTGCCAGCAGCTTAGCCCGGGACTACAATGAGCAGTTCTTC. Translation: CASSLARDYNEQFF.

This chain uses TRBV6-6 with TRBJ2-7; TRBD2 matches at 12 bases. CDR3 length equals 15 residues. The V segment lost 6 bases and the J segment 6 bases; nucleotides outside the gene matches: 9. Germline V CDR1 and CDR2: MNHNY, SVGAGI (reference sequence). CDR3 residues: CASSLRLAGEGEQYF. DNA for the CDR3: TGTGCCAGCAGCTTAAGACTAGCGGGAGAAGGCGAGCAGTACTTC.

The rearrangement uses TRBV5-6 and TRBJ2-5; unclear D gene. Germline V gene lookup returns CDR1 SGHDT and CDR2 YYEEEE. CDR3 length: 15 amino acids. V lost 4 bases and J 2 bases, leaving 15 bases between the germline ends. Here the CDR3 DNA reads TGTGCCAGCAGCCCTCGACCGACTGATCAAGAGACCCAGTACTTC. Translation gives CASSPRPTDQETQYF.

This clone was recorded once. The chain is built from TRBV27 and TRBJ2-5, with a tentative D call TRBD1 (6 bases). Germline CDR1 MNHEY, CDR2 SMNVEV (reference sequence). The CDR3 is 16 residues long. Trimming shortened V by 3 bases and J by 4 bases, and 18 bases separated the two germline ends. The DNA for the CDR3 is TGTGCCAGCAGTTTGCTACGGCAGGGGAGAATAGAGACCCAGTACTTC. It codes for CASSLLRQGRIETQYF.

The chain links TRBV10-3 to TRBJ1-1; the D gene is possibly TRBD1 (6 bases). With 6 bases removed from V and 4 bases from J, the gap between germline ends came to 12 bases. Per germline, CDR1 ENHRY and CDR2 SYGVKD. This CDR3 region has 13 residues. The DNA for the CDR3 is TGTGCCATCAGCCAAGGACAGCCCACTGAAGCTTTCTTT. Its translation: CAISQGQPTEAFF.

This clone occurred once. The chain links TRBV7-9 to TRBJ2-3; D uncertain. CDR1 SEHNR and CDR2 FQNEAQ come from the germline V gene (reference sequence). The CDR3 is made up of 13 amino acids. Trimming left V 5 bases short and J 4 bases short, with 10 bases between. CDR3 sequence (DNA): TGTGCCAGCAGCCGGCGGCCCTCAGATACGCAGTATTTT. It encodes CASSRRPSDTQYF. The variable domain in full, completed from reference TRBV7-9 and TRBJ2-3, reads DTGVSQNPRHKITKRGQNVTFRCDPISEHNRLYWYRQTLGQGPEFLTYFQNEAQLEKSRLLSDRFSAERPKGSFSTLEIQRTEQGDSAMYLCASSRRPSDTQYFGPGTRLTVL.

About this clone itself: A junction end diverges from the germline sequence, so it may reflect a read error. This chain connects TRBV6-5 to TRBJ2-3; the match to TRBD1 covers 8 bases. Germline assignment: CDR1 MNHEY and CDR2 SVGAGI. This CDR3 contains 14 residues. The CDR3 sequence is CASSQDRGTDAQYF. As DNA, the CDR3 is TGTGCCAGCAGCCAAGACAGGGGCACAGATGCGCAGTATTTT.

The rearrangement uses TRBV6-5 and TRBJ1-2, with 7 bases that match TRBD1. The CDR3 totals 14 residues. Germline loops: CDR1 MNHEY, CDR2 SVGAGI. The V gene end was trimmed by 2 bases and the J gene end by 2 bases; junction bases not matched to a gene: 2. CDR3: CASSYLTGNYGYTF. The CDR3 DNA is TGTGCCAGCAGTTACCTGACAGGGAACTATGGCTACACCTTC.

The rearrangement uses TRBV19 and TRBJ2-7; 8 bases agree with TRBD1. The CDR3 sequence is 15 residues long. Germline V gives CDR1 LNHDA, CDR2 SQIVND (reference sequence). Trimming at V came to 1 base and at J to 2 bases, leaving 4 bases not matched to a gene. The DNA for the CDR3 is TGTGCCAGTAGTATAGGGACAGGGTGGACCTACGAGCAGTACTTC. It yields the protein CASSIGTGWTYEQYF.

This clone was observed once. This sequence joins TRBV5-1 and TRBJ2-1; a possible D gene is TRBD2 (5 bases). V lost 3 bases and J 13 bases, leaving 20 bases between the germline ends. CDR1 SGHRS and CDR2 YFSETQ come from the germline V gene. This CDR3 has 14 amino acids. In DNA, the CDR3 is TGCGCCAGCAGCTCTTTCAAAAGCGGCCGATCTCAGTTCTTC. It is translated as CASSSFKSGRSQFF.

V gene TRBV5-1 combines with J gene TRBJ2-7; 14 nucleotides align to TRBD2. The CDR3 sequence is 16 residues long. CDR1 is SGHRS and CDR2 is YFSETQ in the germline V gene. V lost 3 bases, J lost 4 bases, and 6 bases stayed unmatched. CDR3 amino acids: CASSSRTSGRSYEQYF. The DNA for the CDR3 is TGCGCCAGCAGCTCCCGGACTAGCGGGAGGTCTTACGAGCAGTACTTC.

The V and J genes are TRBV11-2 and TRBJ2-7, with 8 bases identical to TRBD1. V lost 3 bases to trimming and J lost 5 bases; unmatched junction nucleotides: 15. Per germline, CDR1 SGHAT and CDR2 FQNNGV. The CDR3 totals 17 residues. CDR3 sequence: CASSFIRGDRGRNEQYF. DNA for the CDR3: TGTGCCAGCAGCTTCATCCGCGGTGACAGGGGTCGGAACGAGCAGTACTTC. The variable domain in full, completed from reference TRBV11-2 and TRBJ2-7, reads EAGVAQSPRYKIIEKRQSVAFWCNPISGHATLYWYQQILGQGPKLLIQFQNNGVVDDSQLPKDRFSAERLKGVDSTLKIQPAKLEDSAVYLCASSFIRGDRGRNEQYFGPGTRLTVT.

This chain uses TRBV5-4 with TRBJ1-1, with 10 bases fitting TRBD1. V dropped 0 bases and J dropped 0; count of bases not matched to a gene: 2. CDR3 length: 16 amino acids. Germline V CDR1 and CDR2: SGHNT, YYREEE (reference sequence). CDR3 sequence: CASSLGDRGMNTEAFF. The CDR3 nucleotides read TGTGCCAGCAGCTTGGGGGACAGGGGAATGAACACTGAAGCTTTCTTT.

This rearrangement joins TRBV10-2 to TRBJ2-5, with a tentative D call TRBD2 (6 bases). The CDR3 extends over 14 amino acids. V lost 7 bases to trimming and J lost 0 bases, with 12 bases between them. Germline V CDR1 and CDR2: WSHSY, SAAADI. The CDR3 DNA reads TGCGCCAGCACCCCTCTAGCGTACCAAGAGACCCAGTACTTC. Its protein is CASTPLAYQETQYF.

J is TRBJ2-4 and V is TRBV21-1; the table gives TRBD2 as D, unverified against the DNA. TRBV21-1 represents a pseudogene. The CDR3 is 18 amino acids. This CDR3 reads CASSKKRREPVAKNIQYF. DNA of the CDR3: TGTGCCAGCAGCAAAAAGCGACGAGAGCCCGTAGCCAAAAACATTCAGTACTTC.

The rearrangement uses TRBV6-5 and TRBJ2-7, with TRBD2 matching 14 bases. Germline-derived CDR1 and CDR2 are MNHEY and SVGAGI. The CDR3 totals 15 residues. With V trimmed by 6 bases and J by 3 bases, 4 bases remained unmatched. CDR3 sequence: CASSPGLAGVYEQYF. In nucleotides, the CDR3 is TGTGCCAGCAGCCCGGGACTAGCGGGGGTCTACGAGCAGTACTTC.

The V and J genes are TRBV7-9 and TRBJ2-7; tentatively, D is TRBD2 (7 bases). Germline V gene data show CDR1 as SEHNR and CDR2 as FQNEAQ (reference sequence). The V and J ends lost 5 bases and 2 bases respectively, with 10 bases between them. This CDR3 has 13 residues. For the CDR3, the DNA is TGTGCCAGCAGCAAGGGGGGGCCCTACGAGCAGTACTTC. Protein sequence: CASSKGGPYEQYF.

The chain is built from TRBV27 and TRBJ2-7, with D possibly matching TRBD1 (6 bases). CDR3 length equals 12 residues. Germline V CDR1 and CDR2: MNHEY, SMNVEV (reference sequence). Between the trimmed V and J ends, which lost 4 bases and 10 bases, there was a span of 14 bases. The CDR3 spells CASSSTYREQYF. CDR3 nucleotide sequence: TGTGCCAGCAGTTCAACTTACAGGGAACAGTACTTC.

This chain uses TRBV5-1 with TRBJ2-3, with 9 bases lining up with TRBD1. The CDR3 consists of 16 residues. V lost 1 base to trimming and J lost 2 bases; unmatched junction nucleotides: 5. The germline V gene has CDR1 SGHRS and CDR2 YFSETQ. CDR3 coding DNA: TGCGCCAGCAGCTTGATGGGACAGGGCTACACAGATACGCAGTATTTT. Its protein product is CASSLMGQGYTDTQYF.

The chain couples TRBV7-9 to TRBJ1-4, with D hard to call. Trimming stripped 5 bases from V and 8 bases from J, with 15 bases between. The CDR3 spans 14 residues. From germline, CDR1 is SEHNR and CDR2 FQNEAQ (reference sequence). The CDR3: CASSPGRGGEKLFF. The CDR3 bases are TGTGCCAGCAGCCCCGGACGGGGTGGCGAAAAACTGTTTTTT. Variable domain in full (rest from reference TRBV7-9 and TRBJ1-4): DTGVSQNPRHKITKRGQNVTFRCDPISEHNRLYWYRQTLGQGPEFLTYFQNEAQLEKSRLLSDRFSAERPKGSFSTLEIQRTEQGDSAMYLCASSPGRGGEKLFFGSGTQLSVL.

The V call is TRBV10-2, the J call TRBJ2-7, with 7 bases fitting TRBD1. V was clipped by 6 bases and J by 4 bases; unmatched bases: 6. Looked up from germline, CDR1 is WSHSY and CDR2 is SAAADI. The length of the CDR3 is 13 residues. The CDR3 here is CASSRDSTYEQYF. CDR3 bases: TGCGCCAGCAGCCGGGACAGCACATACGAGCAGTACTTC.

This chain connects TRBV28 to TRBJ1-1; TRBD1 agrees at 7 bases. V lost 2 bases, J lost 8 bases, and 11 bases stayed unmatched. This CDR3 comprises 15 residues. The germline V gene has CDR1 MDHEN and CDR2 SYDVKM. CDR3 sequence reads: CASSLIGRGWLEAFF. The CDR3 DNA follows: TGTGCCAGCAGTTTAATAGGCAGGGGGTGGTTAGAAGCTTTCTTT.